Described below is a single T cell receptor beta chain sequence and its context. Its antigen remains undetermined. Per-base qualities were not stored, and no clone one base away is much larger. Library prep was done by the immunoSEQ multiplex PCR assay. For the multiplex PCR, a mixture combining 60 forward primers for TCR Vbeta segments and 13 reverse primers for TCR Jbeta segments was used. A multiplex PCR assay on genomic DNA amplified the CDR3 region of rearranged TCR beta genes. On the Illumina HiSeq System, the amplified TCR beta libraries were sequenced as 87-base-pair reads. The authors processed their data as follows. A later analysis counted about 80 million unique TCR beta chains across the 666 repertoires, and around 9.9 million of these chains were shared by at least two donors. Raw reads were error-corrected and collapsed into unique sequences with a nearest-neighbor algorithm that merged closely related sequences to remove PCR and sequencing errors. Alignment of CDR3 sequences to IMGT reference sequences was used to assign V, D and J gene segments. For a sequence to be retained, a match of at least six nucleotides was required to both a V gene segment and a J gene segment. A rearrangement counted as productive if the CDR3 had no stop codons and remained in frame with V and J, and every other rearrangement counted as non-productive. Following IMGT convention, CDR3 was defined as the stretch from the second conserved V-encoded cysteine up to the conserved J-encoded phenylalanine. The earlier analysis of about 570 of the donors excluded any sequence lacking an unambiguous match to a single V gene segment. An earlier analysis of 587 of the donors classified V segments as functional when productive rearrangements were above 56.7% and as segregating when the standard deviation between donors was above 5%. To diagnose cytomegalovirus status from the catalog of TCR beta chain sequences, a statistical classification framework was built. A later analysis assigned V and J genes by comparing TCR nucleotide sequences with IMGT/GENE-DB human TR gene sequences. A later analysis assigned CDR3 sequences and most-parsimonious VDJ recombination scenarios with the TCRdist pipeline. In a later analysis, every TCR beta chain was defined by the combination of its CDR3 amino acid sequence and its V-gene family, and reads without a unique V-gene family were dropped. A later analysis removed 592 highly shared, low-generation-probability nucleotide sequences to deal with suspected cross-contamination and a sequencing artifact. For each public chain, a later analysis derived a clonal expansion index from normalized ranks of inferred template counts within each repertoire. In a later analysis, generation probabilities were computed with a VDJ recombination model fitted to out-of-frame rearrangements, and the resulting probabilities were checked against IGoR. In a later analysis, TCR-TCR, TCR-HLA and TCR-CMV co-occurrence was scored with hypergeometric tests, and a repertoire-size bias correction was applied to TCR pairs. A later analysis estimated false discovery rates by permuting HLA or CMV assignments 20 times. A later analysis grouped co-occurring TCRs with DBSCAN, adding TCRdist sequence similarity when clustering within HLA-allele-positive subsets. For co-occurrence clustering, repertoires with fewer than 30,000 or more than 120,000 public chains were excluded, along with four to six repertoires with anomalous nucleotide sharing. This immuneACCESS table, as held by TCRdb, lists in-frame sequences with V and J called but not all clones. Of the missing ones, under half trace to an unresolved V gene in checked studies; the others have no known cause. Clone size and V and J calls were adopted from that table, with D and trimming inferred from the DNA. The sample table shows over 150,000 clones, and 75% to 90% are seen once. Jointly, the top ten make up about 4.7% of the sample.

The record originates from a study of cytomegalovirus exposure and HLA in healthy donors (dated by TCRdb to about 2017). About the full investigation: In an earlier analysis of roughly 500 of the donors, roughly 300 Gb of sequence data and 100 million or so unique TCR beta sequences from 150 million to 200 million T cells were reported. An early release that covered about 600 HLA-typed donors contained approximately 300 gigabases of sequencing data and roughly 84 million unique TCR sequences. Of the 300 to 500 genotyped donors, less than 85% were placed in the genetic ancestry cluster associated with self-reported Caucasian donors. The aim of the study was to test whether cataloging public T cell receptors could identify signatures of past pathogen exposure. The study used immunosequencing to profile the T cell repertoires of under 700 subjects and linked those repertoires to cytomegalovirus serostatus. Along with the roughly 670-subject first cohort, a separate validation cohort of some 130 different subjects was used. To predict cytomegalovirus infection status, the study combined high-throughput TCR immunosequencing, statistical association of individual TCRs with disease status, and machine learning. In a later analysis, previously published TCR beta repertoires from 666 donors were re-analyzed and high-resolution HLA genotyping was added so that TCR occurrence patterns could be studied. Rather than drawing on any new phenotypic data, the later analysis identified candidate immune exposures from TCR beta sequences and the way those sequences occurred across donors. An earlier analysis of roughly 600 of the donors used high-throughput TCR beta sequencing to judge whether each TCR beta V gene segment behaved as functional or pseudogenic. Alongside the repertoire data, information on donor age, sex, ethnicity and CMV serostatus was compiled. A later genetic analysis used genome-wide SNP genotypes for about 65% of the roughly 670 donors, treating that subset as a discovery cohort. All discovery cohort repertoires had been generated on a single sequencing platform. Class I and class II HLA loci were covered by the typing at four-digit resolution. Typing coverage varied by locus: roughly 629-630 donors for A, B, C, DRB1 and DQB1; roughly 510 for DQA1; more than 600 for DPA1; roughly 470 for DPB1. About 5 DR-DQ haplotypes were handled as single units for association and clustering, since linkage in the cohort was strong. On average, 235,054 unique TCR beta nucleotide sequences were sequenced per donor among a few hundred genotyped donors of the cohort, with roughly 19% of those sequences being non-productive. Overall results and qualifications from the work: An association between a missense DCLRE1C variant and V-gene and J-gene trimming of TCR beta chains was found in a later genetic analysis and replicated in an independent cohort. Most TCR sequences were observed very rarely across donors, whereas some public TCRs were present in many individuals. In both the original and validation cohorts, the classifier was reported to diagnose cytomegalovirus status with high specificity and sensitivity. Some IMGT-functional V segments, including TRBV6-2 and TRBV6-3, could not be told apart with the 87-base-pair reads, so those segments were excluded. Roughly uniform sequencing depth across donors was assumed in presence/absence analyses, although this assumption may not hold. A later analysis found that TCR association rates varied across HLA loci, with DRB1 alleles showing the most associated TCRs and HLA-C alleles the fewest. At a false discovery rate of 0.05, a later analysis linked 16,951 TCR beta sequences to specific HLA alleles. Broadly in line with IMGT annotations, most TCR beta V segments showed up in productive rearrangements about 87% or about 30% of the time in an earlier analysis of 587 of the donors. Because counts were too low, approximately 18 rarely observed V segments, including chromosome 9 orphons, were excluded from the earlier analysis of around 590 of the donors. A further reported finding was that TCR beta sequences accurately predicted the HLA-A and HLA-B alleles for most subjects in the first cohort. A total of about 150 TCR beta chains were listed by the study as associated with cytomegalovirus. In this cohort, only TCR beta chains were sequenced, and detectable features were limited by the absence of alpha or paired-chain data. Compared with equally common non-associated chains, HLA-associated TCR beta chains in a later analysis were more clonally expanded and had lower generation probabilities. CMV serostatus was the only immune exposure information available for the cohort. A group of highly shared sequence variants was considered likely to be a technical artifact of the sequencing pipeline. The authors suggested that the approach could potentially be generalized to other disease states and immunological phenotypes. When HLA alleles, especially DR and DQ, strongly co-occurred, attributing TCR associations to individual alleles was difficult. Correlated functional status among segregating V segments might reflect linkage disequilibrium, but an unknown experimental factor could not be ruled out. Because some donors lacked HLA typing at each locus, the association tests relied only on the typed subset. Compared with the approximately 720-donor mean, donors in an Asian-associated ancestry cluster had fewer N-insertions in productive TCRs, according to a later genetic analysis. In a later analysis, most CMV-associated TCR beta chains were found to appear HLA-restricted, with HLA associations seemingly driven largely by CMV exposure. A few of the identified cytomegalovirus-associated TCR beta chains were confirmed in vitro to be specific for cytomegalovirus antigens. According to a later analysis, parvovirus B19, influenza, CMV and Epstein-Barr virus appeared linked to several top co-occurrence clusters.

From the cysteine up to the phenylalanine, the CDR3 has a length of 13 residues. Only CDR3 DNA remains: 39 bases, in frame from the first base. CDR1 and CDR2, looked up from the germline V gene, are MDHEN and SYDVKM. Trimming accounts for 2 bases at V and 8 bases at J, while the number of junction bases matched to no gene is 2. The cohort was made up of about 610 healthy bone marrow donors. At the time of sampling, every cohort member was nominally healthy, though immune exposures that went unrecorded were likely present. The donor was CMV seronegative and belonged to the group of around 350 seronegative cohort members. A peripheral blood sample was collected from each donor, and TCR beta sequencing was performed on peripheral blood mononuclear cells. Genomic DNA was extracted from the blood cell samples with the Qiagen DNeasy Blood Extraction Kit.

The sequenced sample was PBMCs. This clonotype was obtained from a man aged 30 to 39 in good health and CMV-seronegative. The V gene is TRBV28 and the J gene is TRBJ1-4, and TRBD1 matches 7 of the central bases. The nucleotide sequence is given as TGTGCCAGCAGTTTACGACAGGGCGAAAAACTGTTTTTT. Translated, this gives CASSLRQGEKLFF.